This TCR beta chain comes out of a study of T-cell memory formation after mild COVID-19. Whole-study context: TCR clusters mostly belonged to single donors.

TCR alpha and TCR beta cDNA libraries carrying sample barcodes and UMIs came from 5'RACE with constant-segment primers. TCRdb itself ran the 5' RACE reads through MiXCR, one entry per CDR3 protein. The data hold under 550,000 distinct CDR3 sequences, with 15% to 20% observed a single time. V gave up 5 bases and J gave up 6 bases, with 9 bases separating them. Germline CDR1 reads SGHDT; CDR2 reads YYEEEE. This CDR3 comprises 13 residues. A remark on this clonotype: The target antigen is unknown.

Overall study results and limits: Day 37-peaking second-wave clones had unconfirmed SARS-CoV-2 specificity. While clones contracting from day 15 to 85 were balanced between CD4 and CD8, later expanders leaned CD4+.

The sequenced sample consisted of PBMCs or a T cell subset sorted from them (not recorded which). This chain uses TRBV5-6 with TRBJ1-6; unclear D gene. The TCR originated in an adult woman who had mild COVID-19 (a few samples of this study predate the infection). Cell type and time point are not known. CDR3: CASRRESNSPLHF. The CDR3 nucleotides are TGTGCCAGCAGAAGGGAAAGTAATTCACCCCTCCACTTT. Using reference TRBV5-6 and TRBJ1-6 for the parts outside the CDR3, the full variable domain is DAGVTQSPTHLIKTRGQQVTLRCSPKSGHDTVSWYQQALGQGPQFIFQYYEEEERQRGNFPDRFSGHQFPNYSSELNVNALLLGDSALYLCASRRESNSPLHFGNGTRLTVT.